Sequencing of this T cell receptor beta chain was carried out in a study of CD8 T cells in Susac syndrome. Reverse transcription of roughly 0.45 to 1 ug RNA was carried out with random hexamers. The immunoSEQ assay covered 54 Vbeta and 13 Jbeta segments for CDR3. TCRdb recomputed calls from the immunoSEQ multiplex PCR reads with MiXCR, one row per CDR3 protein. The data contain a few hundred thousand distinct CDR3 sequences, about 94% of them singletons. The CDR3 sequence is 13 residues long. The V end was cut by 0 bases, the J end by 6 bases, with 7 bases between. Germline loops: CDR1 SGHNT, CDR2 YYREEE (reference sequence).

The sample comprised CD4+ T cells from PBMCs. The clonotype was recovered from a human donor with Susac syndrome. The chain joins TRBV5-4 to TRBJ2-1; D not resolved. The CDR3 DNA reads TGTGCCAGCAGCTTGGTCTCCGGCAATGAGCAGTTCTTC. Its protein is CASSLVSGNEQFF.